The 16 T cell receptor beta chains given below trace back to one sample, sequenced in a study of OX40 agonist ivuxolimab in advanced cancers. Assay: immunoSEQ multiplex PCR; the TCRdb copy retains only in-frame clones and omits some. The sample lists approximately 130,000 clones, around nine tenths occurring once. This material consisted of CD4+ or CD8+ T cells sorted from blood, taken in a trial of the OX40 agonist ivuxolimab. These receptors were taken from an adult with an advanced solid tumor such as melanoma, head and neck, liver or kidney cancer.

The V call is TRBV5-1, the J call TRBJ2-7; the match to TRBD2 covers 10 bases. From germline, CDR1 is SGHRS and CDR2 YFSETQ. The V gene end was trimmed by 1 base and the J gene end by 7 bases; junction bases not matched to a gene: 14. The CDR3 is made up of 17 amino acids. The CDR3 loop reads CASSLLGTALAGVEQYF. The CDR3 DNA reads TGCGCCAGCAGCTTGTTAGGGACCGCGCTAGCGGGAGTTGAGCAGTACTTC.

The chain is built from TRBV9 and TRBJ2-1; D remains unclear. Looked up from germline, CDR1 is SGDLS and CDR2 is YYNGEE. Trimming pared 0 bases from V and 8 bases from J, leaving 15 bases between. There are 15 residues in the CDR3. The CDR3 DNA sequence: TGTGCCAGCAGCGTAGCTTTAGCCGGCCGGGATGAGCAGTTCTTC. Amino acids: CASSVALAGRDEQFF. Variable domain in full (rest from reference TRBV9 and TRBJ2-1): DSGVTQTPKHLITATGQRVTLRCSPRSGDLSVYWYQQSLDQGLQFLIQYYNGEERAKGNILERFSAQQFPDLHSELNLSSLELGDSALYFCASSVALAGRDEQFFGPGTRLTVL.

The rearrangement joins TRBV19 to TRBJ2-7; no clear D. Germline assignment: CDR1 LNHDA and CDR2 SQIVND (reference sequence). V lost 3 bases to trimming and J lost 2 bases, with 8 bases between them. The CDR3 consists of 13 residues. CDR3 DNA: TGTGCCAGTAGTATCCCGGGCCCCTACGAGCAGTACTTC. Its protein product is CASSIPGPYEQYF.

The V and J genes are TRBV5-1 and TRBJ2-7; 7 bases fit TRBD1. This CDR3 has 15 amino acids. Germline lookup yields CDR1 SGHRS and CDR2 YFSETQ. The trim removed 4 bases at V and 6 bases at J, leaving 13 bases unmatched. CDR3 in amino acids: CASSLDRASFSEQYF. CDR3 coding DNA: TGCGCCAGCAGCCTTGACAGGGCGTCGTTCTCCGAGCAGTACTTC.

In DNA, the CDR3 is TGTGCCAGCGGCAGGGTAGACTCTGGAAACACCATATATTTT. Translation gives CASGRVDSGNTIYF. The chain links TRBV6-6 to TRBJ1-3, with D perhaps TRBD1 (5 bases). The ends were cut back, 8 bases at V and 0 bases at J, with 11 bases in the middle. The CDR3 has 14 residues. The germline CDR1 and CDR2 sequences are MNHNY and SVGAGI (reference sequence).

The gene calls are TRBV5-6 and TRBJ1-1; maybe TRBD1 (5 bases). Between the trimmed V and J ends, which lost 3 bases and 3 bases, there was a span of 6 bases. The CDR3 length is 12 residues. Germline values: CDR1 SGHDT, CDR2 YYEEEE. As DNA, the CDR3 is TGTGCCAGCAGCTGGGGGGACACTGAAGCTTTCTTT. This codes for CASSWGDTEAFF.

The chain links TRBV2 to TRBJ2-5; D call uncertain. This CDR3 is built from 14 residues. Germline V gene lookup returns CDR1 SNHLY and CDR2 FYNNEI. The germline V and J ends were trimmed by 2 bases and 7 bases, with 14 bases remaining between them. Written as DNA, the CDR3 is TGTGCCAGCAGTGAAAGTAATTTCCTGGGGACCCAGTACTTC. As protein: CASSESNFLGTQYF.

V gene TRBV7-9 combines with J gene TRBJ2-3; 9 bases are shared with TRBD1. The CDR3 runs 15 residues. Germline CDR1 is SEHNR and CDR2 is FQNEAQ (reference sequence). V lost 5 bases, J lost 0 bases, and 3 bases stayed unmatched. Here the CDR3 DNA reads TGTGCCAGCAGCAACGACAGGGGGAGCACAGATACGCAGTATTTT. It translates to CASSNDRGSTDTQYF.

The chain couples TRBV7-2 to TRBJ1-2; maybe TRBD1 (5 bases). Germline CDR1 reads SGHTA; CDR2 reads FQGNSA. CDR3 length: 15 amino acids. V shed 2 bases and J shed 2 bases, with 12 bases lying between them. The CDR3 region has the DNA TGTGCCAGCAGCTTACGGCTCGACAGAAACTATGGCTACACCTTC. Its protein product is CASSLRLDRNYGYTF.

V gene TRBV19 combines with J gene TRBJ2-1, with 8 bases identical to TRBD1. The CDR3 has 15 residues. After removal of 5 bases from V and 7 bases from J, the junction contained 10 bases not matched to a gene. Germline CDR1 reads LNHDA; CDR2 reads SQIVND (reference sequence). CDR3 protein: CASSAFRGPKNEQFF. The CDR3 DNA follows: TGTGCCAGTAGTGCATTCAGGGGGCCGAAGAATGAGCAGTTCTTC.

V usage is TRBV25-1 and J usage is TRBJ1-2, with 8 bases fitting TRBD1. The CDR3 runs to 16 residues. From germline, CDR1 is MGHDK and CDR2 SYGVNS. J was trimmed by 5 bases and V by 4 bases; bases with no gene match: 12. The CDR3 sequence: CASSGRQGRGSYGYTF. The CDR3 DNA is TGTGCCAGCAGTGGTCGACAGGGGCGTGGTAGTTATGGCTACACCTTC.

This chain uses TRBV27 with TRBJ1-3; D is ambiguous. With 2 bases removed from V and 5 bases from J, the gap between germline ends came to 7 bases. The germline V gene encodes CDR1 MNHEY and CDR2 SMNVEV (reference sequence). CDR3 length: 13 amino acids. The CDR3 DNA follows: TGTGCCAGCAGTTTAACAGATAGAAACACCATATATTTT. Protein product: CASSLTDRNTIYF.

The V gene is TRBV19, the J gene TRBJ1-5; 8 nucleotides agree with TRBD1. The germline V gene has CDR1 LNHDA and CDR2 SQIVND (reference sequence). This CDR3 spans 16 amino acids. V lost 3 bases, J lost 1 base, and 5 bases stayed unmatched. The CDR3: CASSITGGGSNQPQHF. DNA for the CDR3: TGTGCCAGTAGTATTACAGGGGGGGGAAGCAATCAGCCCCAGCATTTT.

The CDR3 nucleotides read TGTGCCAGCAGTTACTCTGGCGGGAGGTCCAATGAGCAGTTCTTC. Translation gives CASSYSGGRSNEQFF. This chain joins TRBV6-5 and TRBJ2-1; 8 bases agree with TRBD2. With 0 bases clipped from V and 6 bases from J, the junction kept 4 bases outside the gene matches. Germline CDR1 is MNHEY and CDR2 is SVGAGI. The CDR3 is 15 residues long.

As for this clone: The identical CDR3 is also encoded by other nucleotide sequences in the sample. The V gene is TRBV6-5, the J gene TRBJ2-7; 9 bases line up with TRBD2. The CDR3 sequence is 15 residues long. The J segment lost 0 bases and the V segment lost 0 bases, leaving 0 bases of the junction unmatched. CDR1 is MNHEY, CDR2 SVGAGI, per germline. DNA for the CDR3: TGTGCCAGCAGTTACTCACTAGCGGGCTCCTACGAGCAGTACTTC. It is translated as CASSYSLAGSYEQYF.

This chain links TRBV9 with TRBJ1-2, with TRBD1 matching over 8 bases. Germline trimming cut 3 bases from V and 8 bases from J; bases unmatched to any gene: 9. The germline V gene has CDR1 SGDLS and CDR2 YYNGEE. CDR3 length: 14 residues. CDR3 sequence: CASSANQGAGGYTF. The CDR3 nucleotides read TGTGCCAGCAGCGCTAACCAGGGGGCGGGCGGCTACACCTTC.